The clone carrying this TCR beta chain occurred once. The data stem from a study of T cell changes during pregnancy in multiple sclerosis. The ends lost 7 bases at V and 9 bases at J; junction bases unmatched: 7. The CDR3 extends over 12 amino acids. Germline V gene lookup returns CDR1 SGHAT and CDR2 FQNNGV. The method was immunoSEQ multiplex PCR; TCRdb's version includes in-frame clones alone and lacks a portion of them. The profile shows around 36,000 clones, 92% of them singletons. This TCR came from a female donor with multiple sclerosis, enrolled in a pregnancy study. The chain employs TRBV11-2 and TRBJ2-5, with 8 bases matching TRBD2. Here the sequenced sample was CD8+ T cells from peripheral blood mononuclear cells, taken in the first trimester of pregnancy. CDR3 DNA: TGTGCCAGCACCATAGCGGGGAGGGCCCAGTACTTC. It codes for CASTIAGRAQYF. Full variable domain (missing parts from reference TRBV11-2 and TRBJ2-5): EAGVAQSPRYKIIEKRQSVAFWCNPISGHATLYWYQQILGQGPKLLIQFQNNGVVDDSQLPKDRFSAERLKGVDSTLKIQPAKLEDSAVYLCASTIAGRAQYFGPGTRLLVL.